The rows below give T cell receptor beta chains drawn from one sample of a study of PD-1 blockade in classical Hodgkin lymphoma. Using immunoSEQ multiplex PCR, the repertoire was profiled, and TCRdb retains in-frame clones only, with some absent. The table includes tens of thousands of clones, approximately 80% detected once. The source material was peripheral blood mononuclear cells (PBMCs), sampled before the fourth cycle of nivolumab. The source of these receptors is a human donor with classical Hodgkin lymphoma. Both conserved end residues are part of each CDR3. The order of the fields is J gene, D gene, clone size, V gene, CDR3 protein, CDR3 DNA. D genes are given only for firm matches. Expanded clones get a size class; other rows say once, few or many, or leave the size out.

j_call: TRBJ1-2; d_call: TRBD1; clone_size: .; v_call: TRBV7-2; cdr3_aa: CASSLAYRGNYGYTF; cdr3_nt: TGTGCCAGCAGCTTAGCGTACAGGGGAAATTATGGCTACACCTTC
j_call: TRBJ2-7; d_call: .; clone_size: .; v_call: TRBV6-1; cdr3_aa: CASSFSRGEQYF; cdr3_nt: TGTGCCAGCAGTTTCTCCAGGGGCGAGCAGTACTTC
j_call: TRBJ2-1; d_call: .; clone_size: .; v_call: TRBV6-4; cdr3_aa: CASSDSIALTPYNEQFF; cdr3_nt: TGTGCCAGCAGTGACTCGATTGCGCTGACACCTTACAATGAGCAGTTCTTC
j_call: TRBJ1-3; d_call: TRBD1; clone_size: .; v_call: TRBV15; cdr3_aa: CATSREGQGRMISGNTIYF; cdr3_nt: TGTGCCACCAGCAGAGAGGGACAGGGGCGCATGATCTCTGGAAACACCATATATTTT
j_call: TRBJ1-2; d_call: TRBD1; clone_size: .; v_call: TRBV9; cdr3_aa: CASSVAGQRLDYGYTF; cdr3_nt: TGTGCCAGCAGCGTAGCGGGACAGCGGTTGGACTATGGCTACACCTTC
j_call: TRBJ2-7; d_call: .; clone_size: .; v_call: TRBV5-4; cdr3_aa: CASSFERLDEQYF; cdr3_nt: TGTGCCAGCAGCTTCGAGCGCCTGGATGAGCAGTACTTC
j_call: TRBJ2-5; d_call: TRBD2; clone_size: .; v_call: TRBV28; cdr3_aa: CASRSPGPAGGQETQYF; cdr3_nt: TGTGCCAGCAGATCCCCAGGGCCAGCGGGGGGCCAAGAGACCCAGTACTTC
j_call: TRBJ2-3; d_call: .; clone_size: .; v_call: TRBV4-2; cdr3_aa: CASSQEQGAQYF; cdr3_nt: TGTGCCAGCAGCCAAGAACAGGGCGCGCAGTATTTT
j_call: TRBJ2-4; d_call: .; clone_size: .; v_call: TRBV18; cdr3_aa: CASSPKDSLAKNIQYF; cdr3_nt: TGTGCCAGCTCACCAAAGGACAGTCTAGCCAAAAACATTCAGTACTTC
j_call: TRBJ2-1; d_call: .; clone_size: .; v_call: TRBV6-1; cdr3_aa: CASSELGFDEQFF; cdr3_nt: TGTGCCAGCAGTGAACTCGGGTTCGATGAGCAGTTCTTC
j_call: TRBJ2-7; d_call: TRBD2; clone_size: .; v_call: TRBV30; cdr3_aa: CAWSVAGGSYEQYF; cdr3_nt: TGTGCCTGGAGTGTAGCGGGAGGGTCCTACGAGCAGTACTTC
j_call: TRBJ2-5; d_call: .; clone_size: .; v_call: TRBV7-8; cdr3_aa: CASSPAWTPQETQYF; cdr3_nt: TGTGCCAGCAGCCCGGCCTGGACTCCTCAAGAGACCCAGTACTTC
j_call: TRBJ1-1; d_call: .; clone_size: .; v_call: TRBV11-3; cdr3_aa: CASSHHLGLSMNTEAFF; cdr3_nt: TGCGCCAGCAGCCATCACCTGGGCCTCTCTATGAACACTGAAGCTTTCTTT
j_call: TRBJ2-7; d_call: .; clone_size: .; v_call: TRBV19; cdr3_aa: CASSSQGGEQYF; cdr3_nt: TGTGCCAGTAGTTCGCAGGGCGGCGAGCAGTACTTC
j_call: TRBJ2-7; d_call: TRBD1; clone_size: .; v_call: TRBV5-4; cdr3_aa: CASSPTGGSYEQYF; cdr3_nt: TGTGCCAGCAGCCCTACAGGGGGGTCCTACGAGCAGTACTTC
j_call: TRBJ2-2; d_call: .; clone_size: .; v_call: TRBV28; cdr3_aa: CASSGTRRELFF; cdr3_nt: TGTGCCAGCAGTGGGACCCGGCGGGAGCTGTTTTTT
j_call: TRBJ2-3; d_call: TRBD2; clone_size: .; v_call: TRBV7-9; cdr3_aa: CAGSSWGLAGDTDTQYF; cdr3_nt: TGTGCTGGTAGCAGCTGGGGACTAGCGGGGGACACAGATACGCAGTATTTT
j_call: TRBJ2-2; d_call: .; clone_size: .; v_call: TRBV5-1; cdr3_aa: CASSLTGPSAGELFF; cdr3_nt: TGCGCCAGCAGCCTAACCGGTCCTTCCGCCGGGGAGCTGTTTTTT
j_call: TRBJ1-1; d_call: .; clone_size: .; v_call: TRBV7-2; cdr3_aa: CASSQGRGIGEAFF; cdr3_nt: TGTGCCAGCAGTCAGGGACGGGGGATCGGCGAAGCTTTCTTT
j_call: TRBJ1-2; d_call: TRBD1; clone_size: .; v_call: TRBV5-4; cdr3_aa: CASSPGTGAAHYGYTF; cdr3_nt: TGTGCCAGCAGCCCCGGGACAGGGGCCGCTCACTATGGCTACACCTTC
j_call: TRBJ1-1; d_call: .; clone_size: .; v_call: TRBV6-5; cdr3_aa: CASSWGGRGTEAFF; cdr3_nt: TGTGCCAGCAGTTGGGGGGGACGGGGCACTGAAGCTTTCTTT
j_call: TRBJ1-3; d_call: TRBD1; clone_size: many; v_call: TRBV19; cdr3_aa: CASSTRGQVVGDTIYF; cdr3_nt: TGTGCCAGTAGTACCCGGGGACAGGTGGTCGGAGACACCATATATTTT
j_call: TRBJ2-5; d_call: .; clone_size: .; v_call: TRBV28; cdr3_aa: CASSFIGGTQYF; cdr3_nt: TGTGCCAGCAGTTTTATAGGCGGGACCCAGTACTTC
j_call: TRBJ2-2; d_call: .; clone_size: .; v_call: TRBV9; cdr3_aa: CASSVGHTGELFF; cdr3_nt: TGTGCCAGCAGCGTAGGGCACACCGGGGAGCTGTTTTTT
j_call: TRBJ2-7; d_call: .; clone_size: .; v_call: TRBV11-2; cdr3_aa: CASSYRTKSYEQYF; cdr3_nt: TGTGCCAGCAGCTACCGGACGAAATCTTACGAGCAGTACTTC
j_call: TRBJ1-4; d_call: .; clone_size: few; v_call: TRBV6-5; cdr3_aa: CASSPVAGEFEKLFF; cdr3_nt: TGTGCCAGCAGTCCGGTTGCAGGGGAGTTCGAAAAACTGTTTTTT
j_call: TRBJ1-5; d_call: TRBD1; clone_size: .; v_call: TRBV19; cdr3_aa: CASSIERGRQGGSYSNQPQHF; cdr3_nt: TGTGCCAGTAGTATAGAAAGGGGTCGGCAGGGGGGGAGTTATAGCAATCAGCCCCAGCATTTT
j_call: TRBJ2-7; d_call: TRBD2; clone_size: .; v_call: TRBV2; cdr3_aa: CASSEWLAGAYEQYF; cdr3_nt: TGTGCCAGCAGTGAATGGCTAGCGGGGGCCTACGAGCAGTACTTC
j_call: TRBJ1-2; d_call: .; clone_size: .; v_call: TRBV7-3; cdr3_aa: CASRTKGTTLTNYGYTF; cdr3_nt: TGTGCCAGCAGAACCAAAGGGACAACTCTAACTAACTATGGCTACACCTTC
j_call: TRBJ1-6; d_call: .; clone_size: .; v_call: TRBV4-3; cdr3_aa: CASSQGEEGISPLHF; cdr3_nt: TGCGCCAGCAGCCAGGGGGAGGAGGGAATTTCACCCCTCCACTTT
j_call: TRBJ2-7; d_call: .; clone_size: .; v_call: TRBV19; cdr3_aa: CASQPLGAYEQYF; cdr3_nt: TGTGCCAGTCAACCCCTGGGGGCTTACGAGCAGTACTTC
j_call: TRBJ2-1; d_call: .; clone_size: .; v_call: TRBV12-5; cdr3_aa: CASGPAGGNEQFF; cdr3_nt: TGTGCTAGTGGCCCCGCTGGGGGCAATGAGCAGTTCTTC
j_call: TRBJ1-6; d_call: .; clone_size: .; v_call: TRBV30; cdr3_aa: CAWSASQGSYNSPLHF; cdr3_nt: TGTGCCTGGAGTGCATCGCAGGGTTCCTATAATTCACCCCTCCACTTT
j_call: TRBJ2-7; d_call: .; clone_size: .; v_call: TRBV9; cdr3_aa: CASGERLGEQYF; cdr3_nt: TGTGCCAGCGGGGAAAGGCTGGGCGAGCAGTACTTC
j_call: TRBJ2-5; d_call: .; clone_size: .; v_call: TRBV9; cdr3_aa: CASSPQVELKETQYF; cdr3_nt: TGTGCCAGCAGCCCCCAAGTGGAGCTTAAAGAGACCCAGTACTTC
j_call: TRBJ2-5; d_call: TRBD2; clone_size: few; v_call: TRBV5-6; cdr3_aa: CASSSRAGGQETQYF; cdr3_nt: TGTGCCAGCAGCTCTAGAGCGGGGGGCCAAGAGACCCAGTACTTC
j_call: TRBJ1-1; d_call: .; clone_size: .; v_call: TRBV28; cdr3_aa: CASSYLDLATEAFF; cdr3_nt: TGTGCCAGCAGTTATTTGGACCTAGCCACTGAAGCTTTCTTT
j_call: TRBJ1-6; d_call: .; clone_size: .; v_call: TRBV30; cdr3_aa: CAWSGGSPPLDSPLHF; cdr3_nt: TGTGCCTGGAGTGGAGGCAGCCCCCCTTTGGATTCACCCCTCCACTTT
j_call: TRBJ2-7; d_call: TRBD2; clone_size: .; v_call: TRBV4-2; cdr3_aa: CASSQDRGSGGRKQYF; cdr3_nt: TGTGCCAGCAGCCAAGATCGAGGTAGCGGGGGACGCAAGCAGTACTTC
j_call: TRBJ1-2; d_call: TRBD1; clone_size: .; v_call: TRBV7-2; cdr3_aa: CASSVGTGSFYGYTF; cdr3_nt: TGTGCCAGCAGCGTAGGGACAGGGAGTTTCTATGGCTACACCTTC
j_call: TRBJ2-7; d_call: TRBD1; clone_size: .; v_call: TRBV2; cdr3_aa: CASTSPGQDKDGSYEQYF; cdr3_nt: TGTGCCAGCACATCTCCGGGACAGGATAAGGATGGCTCCTACGAGCAGTACTTC
j_call: TRBJ1-1; d_call: TRBD1; clone_size: once; v_call: TRBV11-2; cdr3_aa: CASSSHSTGGVPEAFF; cdr3_nt: TGTGCCAGCAGCTCACACTCGACAGGGGGCGTACCTGAAGCTTTCTTT
j_call: TRBJ2-5; d_call: .; clone_size: .; v_call: TRBV4-1; cdr3_aa: CASSQEFLQETQYF; cdr3_nt: TGCGCCAGCAGCCAAGAATTTCTCCAAGAGACCCAGTACTTC
j_call: TRBJ2-2; d_call: TRBD1; clone_size: .; v_call: TRBV30; cdr3_aa: CAWSGLDRVTGELFF; cdr3_nt: TGTGCCTGGAGTGGCCTTGACAGGGTGACCGGGGAGCTGTTTTTT